This passage covers 10 T cell receptor beta chains from one sample sequenced in a study of cytomegalovirus exposure and HLA in healthy donors. PCR involved 60 Vbeta and 13 Jbeta primers. Libraries were prepared by immunoSEQ multiplex PCR; TCRdb keeps only in-frame clonotypes and omits some of them. The table includes around 37,000 clones, around 70% detected once. The sequenced sample was PBMCs. Every receptor here comes from a man aged 30 to 45 in good health and CMV-seronegative.

The chain couples TRBV28 to TRBJ2-7; 7 nucleotides agree with TRBD2. Unmatched junction bases numbered 15, after V lost 5 bases and J lost 2 bases. CDR1 MDHEN and CDR2 SYDVKM come from the germline V gene. This CDR3 has 17 residues. CDR3 amino acids: CASSPQDTSEFTYEQYF. In DNA, the CDR3 is TGTGCCAGCAGTCCCCAGGATACTAGCGAGTTTACCTACGAGCAGTACTTC.

This clone has just a few counts. The chain employs TRBV19 and TRBJ1-1; D gene unclear. Trimming took off 2 bases at V and 1 base at J, with 8 bases between the two ends. CDR3 length: 14 residues. Per germline, CDR1 LNHDA and CDR2 SQIVND (reference sequence). The CDR3 loop is CASSIWGANTEAFF. The CDR3 bases are TGTGCCAGTAGTATATGGGGAGCGAACACTGAAGCTTTCTTT.

The chain recombines TRBV2 with TRBJ2-2, with 9 bases that match TRBD2. Germline V gives CDR1 SNHLY, CDR2 FYNNEI. V gave up 4 bases and J gave up 6 bases; unmatched junction bases: 6. The CDR3 is made up of 15 amino acids. Written as DNA, the CDR3 is TGTGCCAGCAGTGCGGTAGCGGGAGTCGCCGGGGAGCTGTTTTTT. It translates to CASSAVAGVAGELFF.

There are a few counts of this clone. The J gene is TRBJ2-3, the V gene TRBV27; D gene ambiguous. The germline V gene encodes CDR1 MNHEY and CDR2 SMNVEV (reference sequence). The CDR3 runs 13 residues. The ends were cut back, 2 bases at V and 4 bases at J, with 7 bases in the middle. For the CDR3, the DNA is TGTGCCAGCAGTTTAGTAGTGTCAGATACGCAGTATTTT. Its protein is CASSLVVSDTQYF.

The rearrangement joins TRBV2 to TRBJ2-7; 7 nucleotides align to TRBD1. The CDR3 has 13 residues. Germline CDR1 SNHLY, CDR2 FYNNEI. J was trimmed by 2 bases and V by 7 bases; bases with no gene match: 5. CDR3 amino acids: CASIQDRTYEQYF. The CDR3 coding sequence is TGTGCCAGCATTCAGGACAGGACCTACGAGCAGTACTTC.

This chain connects TRBV28 to TRBJ1-1; D might be TRBD1 (5 bases). This CDR3 spans 16 amino acids. CDR1 is MDHEN and CDR2 is SYDVKM in the germline V gene. The germline V and J ends were trimmed by 7 bases and 0 bases, with 18 bases remaining between them. In DNA, the CDR3 is TGTGCCAGCACCGTGGGGCCGAGAGAGATGAACACTGAAGCTTTCTTT. This translates into CASTVGPREMNTEAFF.

The rearrangement joins TRBV15 to TRBJ1-4; 7 bases line up with TRBD1. CDR1 and CDR2 (germline): LNHNV, YYDKDF (reference sequence). This CDR3 contains 18 residues. V lost 2 bases, J lost 0 bases, and 9 bases stayed unmatched. This chain's CDR3 is CATSRNRGTPTTNEKLFF. CDR3 nucleotide sequence: TGTGCCACCAGCAGAAACAGGGGAACTCCCACAACTAATGAAAAACTGTTTTTT.

This sequence joins TRBV4-1 and TRBJ2-7; 13 positions match TRBD2. The germline CDR1 and CDR2 sequences are MGHRA and YSYEKL. V lost 3 bases to trimming and J lost 5 bases; unmatched junction nucleotides: 7. The CDR3 length is 16 residues. Here the CDR3 DNA reads TGCGCCAGCAGCCATCCCCGGACTAGCGGGAGCCACGAGCAGTACTTC. It specifies CASSHPRTSGSHEQYF.

The chain uses TRBV28 and TRBJ1-3; 9 bases are a match to TRBD1. CDR1 is MDHEN and CDR2 is SYDVKM in the germline V gene. The V gene end was trimmed by 3 bases and the J gene end by 2 bases; junction bases not matched to a gene: 8. The CDR3 has 17 residues. The CDR3 DNA follows: TGTGCCAGCAGTTTTTGGTGGGGACAGGGTACTGGAAACACCATATATTTT. It translates to CASSFWWGQGTGNTIYF.

J is TRBJ2-5 and V is TRBV29-1; 8 bases match TRBD1. CDR3 length: 12 amino acids. J was trimmed by 5 bases and V by 5 bases; bases with no gene match: 4. Germline V gene lookup returns CDR1 SQVTM and CDR2 ANQGSEA. CDR3 nucleotides: TGCAGCGTTCGACAGGGGCGGGAGACCCAGTACTTC. It codes for CSVRQGRETQYF.